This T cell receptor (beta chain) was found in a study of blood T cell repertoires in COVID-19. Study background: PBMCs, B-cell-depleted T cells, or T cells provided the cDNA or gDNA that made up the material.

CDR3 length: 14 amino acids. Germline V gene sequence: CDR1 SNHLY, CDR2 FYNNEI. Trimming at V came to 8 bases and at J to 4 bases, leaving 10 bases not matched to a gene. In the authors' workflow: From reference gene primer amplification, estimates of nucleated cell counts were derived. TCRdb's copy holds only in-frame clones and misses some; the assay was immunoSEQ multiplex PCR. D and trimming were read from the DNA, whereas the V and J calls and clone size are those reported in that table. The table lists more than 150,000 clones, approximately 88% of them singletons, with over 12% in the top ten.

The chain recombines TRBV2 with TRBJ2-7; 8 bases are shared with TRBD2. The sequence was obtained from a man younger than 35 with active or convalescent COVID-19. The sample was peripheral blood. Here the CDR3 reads CASGSGLGIYEQYF. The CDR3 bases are TGTGCCAGCGGATCGGGACTAGGGATTTACGAGCAGTACTTC. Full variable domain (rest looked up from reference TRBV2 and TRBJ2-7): EPEVTQTPSHQVTQMGQEVILRCVPISNHLYFYWYRQILGQKVEFLVSFYNNEISEKSEIFDDQFSVERPDGSNFTLKIRSTKLEDSAMYFCASGSGLGIYEQYFGPGTRLTVT.